The 20 T cell receptor beta chains listed next were all sequenced from one sample in a study of shared clonotypes between healthy human individuals. CD45RO negativity and positive selection for CCR7 defined naive CD8 cells, a population that excluded terminally differentiated effector memory CD45RA+ cells. The table came from immunoSEQ multiplex PCR; TCRdb's copy has only in-frame clones and leaves some out. The data contain over 2 million clones, 85% to 95% of them seen just once; the ten biggest clones take up 0.85% to 1.3%. Sequencing was done on a sample of naive CD8+ T cells sorted from blood. Receptors originate from a man younger than 35 in good health.

The chain recombines TRBV28 with TRBJ2-7; D unclear. The V and J ends lost 5 bases and 3 bases respectively, with 14 bases between them. This CDR3 is built from 14 residues. Germline CDR1 and CDR2: MDHEN and SYDVKM. The CDR3 sequence: CASSPRGLYYEQYF. In nucleotides, the CDR3 is TGTGCCAGCAGTCCCCGAGGTCTTTACTACGAGCAGTACTTC.

The chain combines TRBV19 with TRBJ2-1, with 10 positions matching TRBD2. The germline V gene has CDR1 LNHDA and CDR2 SQIVND (reference sequence). CDR3 length equals 16 residues. The ends lost 6 bases at V and 0 bases at J; junction bases unmatched: 5. The CDR3: CASRLAGWSSYNEQFF. CDR3 DNA sequence: TGTGCCAGTAGACTAGCGGGATGGAGCTCCTACAATGAGCAGTTCTTC.

The genes are TRBV6-5 and TRBJ2-1; 11 bases match TRBD2. The V segment lost 0 bases and the J segment 4 bases; nucleotides outside the gene matches: 2. The CDR3 runs 16 residues. Germline V gene data show CDR1 as MNHEY and CDR2 as SVGAGI. DNA of the CDR3: TGTGCCAGCAGTTACTCTGGGACTAGCGGATACAATGAGCAGTTCTTC. It specifies CASSYSGTSGYNEQFF.

The chain links TRBV5-1 to TRBJ2-1; TRBD2 aligns across 13 bases. Germline-derived CDR1 and CDR2 are SGHRS and YFSETQ. V gave up 4 bases and J gave up 8 bases; unmatched junction bases: 6. CDR3 length: 15 amino acids. CDR3 DNA sequence: TGCGCCAGCAGCCCGAGGACTAGCGGGAGTGATGAGCAGTTCTTC. This sequence encodes CASSPRTSGSDEQFF.

This chain links TRBV6-5 with TRBJ1-2; D gene uncertain. The CDR3 is made up of 14 amino acids. Looked up from germline, CDR1 is MNHEY and CDR2 is SVGAGI. Between the trimmed V and J ends, which lost 4 bases and 6 bases, there was a span of 15 bases. The CDR3 spells CASSSAGGWDGYTF. DNA of the CDR3: TGTGCCAGCAGTTCCGCAGGCGGATGGGATGGCTACACCTTC.

The chain carries TRBV9 and TRBJ2-1; 8 bases align to TRBD2. Germline CDR1 reads SGDLS; CDR2 reads YYNGEE. After removal of 3 bases from V and 7 bases from J, the junction contained 3 bases not matched to a gene. The CDR3 consists of 13 residues. CDR3 sequence reads: CASSATSANEQFF. The CDR3 coding sequence is TGTGCCAGCAGCGCGACTAGCGCGAATGAGCAGTTCTTC.

This clone appeared a few times. The sample contains more than one DNA sequence encoding this CDR3. The chain couples TRBV19 to TRBJ2-7; the match to TRBD2 covers 11 bases. After removal of 5 bases from V and 3 bases from J, the junction contained 3 bases not matched to a gene. This CDR3 has 14 residues. In germline, CDR1 is LNHDA, CDR2 SQIVND (reference sequence). CDR3 DNA sequence: TGTGCCAGTAGTCCCGGACTAGCGGGCTACGAGCAGTACTTC. Its protein product is CASSPGLAGYEQYF.

V gene TRBV5-6 combines with J gene TRBJ2-3, with TRBD2 matching over 14 bases. The CDR3 has 16 residues. Trimming took 3 bases from V and 4 from J; bases not matched to a gene: 4. Germline values: CDR1 SGHDT, CDR2 YYEEEE. The CDR3 bases are TGTGCCAGCAGCTCCGCGACTAGCGGGGGGGCAGATACGCAGTATTTT. As protein: CASSSATSGGADTQYF.

This clone was seen just once. The chain couples TRBV7-9 to TRBJ1-3; D gene ambiguous. The germline V gene encodes CDR1 SEHNR and CDR2 FQNEAQ (reference sequence). This CDR3 spans 14 amino acids. V dropped 8 bases and J dropped 0 bases, with 11 bases sitting between them. CDR3 nucleotides: TGTGCCAGCTTCGGCGGAAACTCTGGAAACACCATATATTTT. Amino acid sequence: CASFGGNSGNTIYF.

The chain couples TRBV5-1 to TRBJ2-1; D gene unclear. The ends were cut back, 3 bases at V and 4 bases at J, with 14 bases in the middle. This CDR3 contains 15 residues. The V gene's germline CDR1 is SGHRS and CDR2 YFSETQ. CDR3 nucleotides: TGCGCCAGCAGCTGGTACGTAGACGGATACAATGAGCAGTTCTTC. It translates to CASSWYVDGYNEQFF.

This chain links TRBV13 with TRBJ2-5; D is uncertain. This CDR3 is 14 amino acids long. The germline V and J ends were trimmed by 1 base and 2 bases, with 8 bases remaining between them. CDR1 is PRHDT, CDR2 FYEKMQ, per germline (reference sequence). The CDR3: CASSLVAAQETQYF. CDR3 DNA: TGTGCCAGCAGCTTAGTGGCAGCACAAGAGACCCAGTACTTC.

The chain employs TRBV28 and TRBJ2-7, with D possibly being TRBD1 (5 bases). V was pared by 3 bases and J by 1 base, with 13 bases between. This CDR3 is built from 15 residues. Looked up from germline, CDR1 is MDHEN and CDR2 is SYDVKM. CDR3 nucleotides: TGTGCCAGCAGTTTTGGGCAGGGCCAGTCCTACGAGCAGTACTTC. Translating gives CASSFGQGQSYEQYF.

The V gene is TRBV6-5, the J gene TRBJ2-7; the D gene is possibly TRBD1 (5 bases). Germline assignment: CDR1 MNHEY and CDR2 SVGAGI. The CDR3 is made up of 14 amino acids. V lost 5 bases and J lost 3, with 14 bases in between. The CDR3 DNA reads as TGTGCCAGCAGTCCCAAAGACAGATTCTACGAGCAGTACTTC. Encoded protein: CASSPKDRFYEQYF.

The chain links TRBV2 to TRBJ2-1; no definite D call. The germline V and J ends were trimmed by 1 base and 0 bases, with 4 bases remaining between them. Germline V gene lookup returns CDR1 SNHLY and CDR2 FYNNEI. The CDR3 covers 14 residues. The CDR3 region is CASSEVDSYNEQFF. In nucleotides, the CDR3 is TGTGCCAGCAGTGAAGTGGACTCCTACAATGAGCAGTTCTTC.

Turning to this clone: The same CDR3 arises from other DNA sequences in this sample as well. The rearrangement links TRBV13 to TRBJ2-2; no definite D call. Germline V gives CDR1 PRHDT, CDR2 FYEKMQ (reference sequence). CDR3 size: 13 residues. Between the trimmed V and J ends, which lost 0 bases and 8 bases, there was a span of 7 bases. CDR3 sequence (DNA): TGTGCCAGCAGCTTAGGGGCCACTGGGGAGCTGTTTTTT. Its translation: CASSLGATGELFF.

The chain joins TRBV10-2 to TRBJ2-7, with TRBD2 matching 10 bases. From germline, CDR1 is WSHSY and CDR2 SAAADI. This CDR3 is 16 amino acids long. V shed 7 bases, J shed 2 bases, and the junction held 11 bases outside the gene matches. The CDR3 here is CASISTSGREAYEQYF. For the CDR3, the DNA is TGCGCCAGCATTTCAACCAGCGGGAGGGAAGCCTACGAGCAGTACTTC.

This chain links TRBV28 with TRBJ1-1; TRBD1 aligns across 8 bases. Germline V lookup: CDR1 MDHEN, CDR2 SYDVKM. This CDR3 has 12 residues. J was trimmed by 6 bases and V by 6 bases; bases with no gene match: 3. The CDR3 protein is CASSGQGAEAFF. CDR3 nucleotide sequence: TGTGCCAGCAGCGGACAGGGTGCTGAAGCTTTCTTT.

V gene TRBV25-1 combines with J gene TRBJ2-1, with D unresolved. The germline V and J ends were trimmed by 2 bases and 0 bases, with 14 bases remaining between them. The CDR3 has 17 amino acids. CDR1 is MGHDK and CDR2 is SYGVNS in the germline V gene. The CDR3 DNA follows: TGTGCCAGCAGTGAAAACCCGGCAGGCAGCTCCTACAATGAGCAGTTCTTC. Translated: CASSENPAGSSYNEQFF.

The chain couples TRBV27 to TRBJ1-3, with TRBD1 matching over 8 bases. V gave up 0 bases and J gave up 5 bases; unmatched junction bases: 3. CDR1 is MNHEY and CDR2 is SMNVEV in the germline V gene (reference sequence). The CDR3 has 15 residues. The CDR3, as DNA: TGTGCCAGCAGTTTATCGGGACAGGAGAGAAACACCATATATTTT. It encodes CASSLSGQERNTIYF.

This chain connects TRBV5-8 to TRBJ2-3; the D is unclear. The germline gives CDR1 SGHTS, CDR2 YDEGEE. This CDR3 is built from 11 residues. V was trimmed by 5 bases and J by 0 bases, leaving 1 base between them. Written as DNA, the CDR3 is TGTGCCAGCAGGAGCACAGATACGCAGTATTTT. Amino acid sequence: CASRSTDTQYF.